Reported below is one T cell receptor beta chain. The antigen it recognizes is unknown. There are no base qualities to consult, and no much larger clone falls within one base. Read against the paper, the sample's time point label means: patch test 1, 2 weeks after DPC sensitization. The sample's treatment or condition label, decoded: therapeutic diphenylcyclopropenone sensitization with weekly scalp DPC. At each patch-test visit, blood was drawn before the patch test was applied. Eligible patients were aged 18 to 70, diagnosed with alopecia, deemed suitable for DPC therapy, and excluded if pregnant. Unfractionated whole blood was collected in Tempus Blood RNA tubes, and total RNA was extracted from that blood. This record comes from a study of human T cells and chemical hapten exposure (dated by TCRdb to the early 2020s). Study-level background: For sensitization, 2% DPC in acetone was applied to a roughly 2 cm by roughly 2 cm area of upper inner arm skin. Libraries were pooled for sequencing, and per-sample TCR yields varied mainly because of small differences in library volumes within the pool. About 27 alopecia patients gave blood for TCR sequencing at one to four time points (pre-sensitization, 2, 6 and 24 weeks). In alopecia patients, the study followed how the peripheral blood TCR repertoire changed in vivo over primary and secondary sensitization to diphenylcyclopropenone (DPC), a hapten. Patients additionally received weekly therapeutic DPC doses to the scalp throughout the approximately 25-week study period. The mostly female patient cohort included alopecia areata with under or over 50% scalp involvement, alopecia totalis and alopecia universalis. Blood samples were taken from patients before sensitization (week 0) and then at 2, 6 and about 24 weeks after DPC sensitization. Patch tests used Finn chambers with 0.01% DPC on the upper back, scored after 6 days by International Contact Dermatitis Research Group standards.

The library was produced with RACE. Sequenced using a NextSeq 500. During library preparation, unique molecular identifiers were attached to individual cDNA molecules so that TCRs could be counted in a quantitative, reproducible way. Both TCR alpha and TCR beta chains were sequenced from each blood RNA sample. The original pipeline was this. The median number of TCRs per sample was roughly 100,000, ranging from roughly 23,224 to 690,600. The Decombinator software suite was used to annotate V, J and CDR3 in the TCR reads. Every sample was subsampled to the same number of TCRs (28,000) for the PS versus PT1 abundance plots. Expanded TCRs were defined as absent before sensitization and observed at least eight times at the 2-week time point. In TCRdb, the public reads were trimmed at Q25 with fastp and aligned with MiXCR, with productive beta chains retained. Rows with a matching CDR3 protein are joined into one entry that keeps the most common DNA and genes. TCRdb, rather than the study authors, made the V and J calls. This sample lists about 340,000 distinct CDR3 sequences; approximately 6.3% were detected once. In total, the top ten clones hold less than 10% of the sample.

The germline V gene (reference sequence) gives CDR1 as DFQATT and CDR2 as SNEGSKA. Deletion took 3 bases off V and 10 bases off J, with a span of 13 bases between the germline ends. The CDR3 has 13 amino acids, counting the end cysteine and phenylalanine. Only the CDR3 part of the read is kept: 39 bases, read in frame from the first base. Results the study describes overall, beyond this receptor: Repeated subsampling changed both the strength of the expansion versus patch-test correlation and the threshold at which the correlation became significant. Compared with pre-sensitization or healthy control sets, expanded TCRs formed significantly more large CDR3 similarity clusters, which is consistent with antigen-driven responses. No change with DPC sensitization was found in the number of TCRs above 1 in 1000 frequency, and no evidence of global repertoire structure alterations was found. Patch test score was positively correlated with the number of PT1 expanded TCRs, with significance at thresholds 8, 16 and 32 but not at 4. Alopecia, a presumed autoimmune disease, was present in all patients, so the immune response of the patients might differ from that of healthy individuals.

This material consisted of whole blood, taken in connection with sensitization to the hapten diphenylcyclopropenone (DPC). The chain is made from TRBV20-1 and TRBJ1-6; no D gene can be assigned with confidence. This TCR was recovered from a woman between 18 and 30 years old with alopecia areata. Some clones in this sample may be carry-over from other donors' samples. In nucleotide form, the sequence is TGCAGTGCTAGCGTTGCCCCCGGGTCACCCCTCCACTTT. Its amino acids are CSASVAPGSPLHF.